These 7 T cell receptor beta chains share one sample of origin, sequenced in a study of blood T cell repertoires in COVID-19. Generated by immunoSEQ multiplex PCR, the TCRdb table keeps only in-frame clones and is missing some. The data hold roughly 330,000 clones, with about 89% observed a single time. The sequenced sample consisted of peripheral blood. The source is a man between 18 and 35 years old who had recovered from COVID-19.

In regard to this clone: The sample carries other DNA sequences with the same CDR3. This chain connects TRBV4-3 to TRBJ1-5; tentatively, D is TRBD1 (5 bases). CDR3 size: 14 residues. Deletions cut 4 bases from V and 5 bases from J, with 12 bases between. Germline assignment: CDR1 LGHNA and CDR2 YSLEER. As DNA, the CDR3 is TGCGCCAGCAGCCCACAAGGAGGGGATCAGCCCCAGCATTTT. It specifies CASSPQGGDQPQHF.

The J gene is TRBJ2-1, the V gene TRBV4-1, with 12 nucleotides matching TRBD2. The CDR3 runs 15 residues. Trimming removed 6 bases from V and 6 bases from J; junction bases left unmatched: 6. The V gene's germline CDR1 is MGHRA and CDR2 YSYEKL. The CDR3 region is CASSLAGGPLNEQFF. The CDR3 region has the DNA TGCGCCAGCAGTCTAGCGGGAGGGCCTCTCAATGAGCAGTTCTTC.

The chain is built from TRBV5-5 and TRBJ1-6; weak D call: TRBD1 (6 bases). There are 15 residues in the CDR3. Germline V gives CDR1 SGHKS, CDR2 YYEKEE (reference sequence). V lost 2 bases and J 6 bases, leaving 12 bases between the germline ends. CDR3 DNA: TGTGCCAGCAGCTTAACAGGGAATCTTAATTCACCCCTCCACTTT. Its protein product is CASSLTGNLNSPLHF.

This clone was recorded only once. V is TRBV30 and J is TRBJ2-1; TRBD2 aligns across 8 bases. There are 17 residues in the CDR3. V lost 2 bases to trimming and J lost 3 bases; unmatched junction nucleotides: 12. The germline CDR1 and CDR2 sequences are GTSNPN and SVGIG (reference sequence). DNA of the CDR3: TGTGCCTGGAGTTCCTCCCTCCCGGGAGGGATCTACAATGAGCAGTTCTTC. Amino acids: CAWSSSLPGGIYNEQFF.

The rearrangement links TRBV4-2 to TRBJ1-4; 12 positions agree with TRBD1. V lost 3 bases to trimming and J lost 3 bases; unmatched junction nucleotides: 5. The CDR3 spans 17 residues. Germline V gene data show CDR1 as LGHNA and CDR2 as YNFKEQ. The CDR3 is CASSQWGQGASNEKLFF. DNA of the CDR3: TGTGCCAGCAGCCAGTGGGGACAGGGGGCGTCTAATGAAAAACTGTTTTTT.

The chain combines TRBV2 with TRBJ1-2, with TRBD1 identical over 9 bases. There are 15 residues in the CDR3. CDR1 is SNHLY, CDR2 FYNNEI, per germline. V trimming: 5 bases; J trimming: 4 bases; junction bases outside the gene matches: 8. CDR3 sequence reads: CASSIGTGISYGYTF. The CDR3 nucleotides are TGTGCCAGCAGTATTGGGACAGGGATCAGCTATGGCTACACCTTC.

This clone was detected once. The chain uses TRBV18 and TRBJ1-1; D gene unclear. V dropped 2 bases and J dropped 0 bases, with 13 bases sitting between them. The V gene's germline CDR1 is KGHSH and CDR2 LQKENI. This CDR3 contains 16 residues. The CDR3 sequence is CASSPIEVPMNTEAFF. In DNA, the CDR3 is TGTGCCAGCTCACCAATCGAGGTTCCGATGAACACTGAAGCTTTCTTT.